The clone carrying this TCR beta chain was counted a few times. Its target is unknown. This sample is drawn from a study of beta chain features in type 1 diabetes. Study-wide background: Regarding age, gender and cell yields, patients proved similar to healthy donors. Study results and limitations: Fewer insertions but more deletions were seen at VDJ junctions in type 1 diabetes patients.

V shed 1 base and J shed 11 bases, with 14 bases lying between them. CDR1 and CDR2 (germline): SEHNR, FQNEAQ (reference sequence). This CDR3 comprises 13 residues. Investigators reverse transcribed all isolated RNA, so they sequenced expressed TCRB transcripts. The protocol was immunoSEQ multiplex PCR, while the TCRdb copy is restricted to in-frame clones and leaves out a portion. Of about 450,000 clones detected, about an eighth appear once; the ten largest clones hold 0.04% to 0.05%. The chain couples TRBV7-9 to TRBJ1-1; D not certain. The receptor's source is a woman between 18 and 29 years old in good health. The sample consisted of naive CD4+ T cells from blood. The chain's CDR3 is CASSLVGGPRAFF. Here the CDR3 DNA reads TGTGCCAGCAGCTTAGTGGGAGGTCCCCGGGCTTTCTTT.